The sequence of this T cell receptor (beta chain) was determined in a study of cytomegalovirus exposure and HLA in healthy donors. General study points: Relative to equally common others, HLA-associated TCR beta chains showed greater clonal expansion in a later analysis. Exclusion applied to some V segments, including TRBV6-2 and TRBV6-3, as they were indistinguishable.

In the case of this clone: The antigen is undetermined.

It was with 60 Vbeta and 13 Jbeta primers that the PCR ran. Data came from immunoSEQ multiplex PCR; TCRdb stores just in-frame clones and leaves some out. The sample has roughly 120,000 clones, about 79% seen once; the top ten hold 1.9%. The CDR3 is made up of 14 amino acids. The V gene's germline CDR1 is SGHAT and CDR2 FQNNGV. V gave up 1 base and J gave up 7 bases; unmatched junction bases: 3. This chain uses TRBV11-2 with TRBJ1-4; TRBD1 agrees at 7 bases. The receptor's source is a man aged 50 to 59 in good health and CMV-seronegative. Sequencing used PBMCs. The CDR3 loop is CASSLGRGPEKLFF. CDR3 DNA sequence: TGTGCCAGCAGCTTAGGGAGGGGGCCTGAAAAACTGTTTTTT.